This T cell receptor beta chain was found in a study of CD8+ T cells in alopecia areata. This CDR3 has 14 amino acids. V trimming: 4 bases; J trimming: 1 base; junction bases outside the gene matches: 2. Germline assignment: CDR1 ENHRY and CDR2 SYGVKD. Treatment noted: oral pan-JAK inhibitor, 5-10 mg twice daily. This clone has just a few counts. As the sequencing template, cDNA was produced by extracting RNA and reverse transcribing it. Produced via immunoSEQ multiplex PCR; TCRdb's table is partial and in-frame only. The top ten clones hold under 15% of a sample with more than 140,000 clones, more than 85% of them seen once.

The sample consisted of CD8+ T cells sorted from blood, taken at week 4, from a patient treated with tofacitinib. This receptor was identified in a human donor with alopecia areata. This chain joins TRBV10-3 and TRBJ2-3, with TRBD2 matching over 7 bases. The CDR3 loop is CAISGSGGTDTQYF. CDR3 in DNA: TGTGCCATCAGTGGAAGCGGGGGCACAGATACGCAGTATTTT.